This TCR beta chain was profiled in a study of T-cell reconstitution after alpha-beta-depleted transplantation in children. This clonotype was counted many times. Germline V gene sequence: CDR1 DFQATT, CDR2 SNEGSKA (reference sequence). The CDR3 contains 12 residues. The V end lost 4 bases, the J end lost 0 bases, and 6 bases lay between the germline ends. Researchers prepared the TCRbeta library using unique molecular identifiers, the study reports. TCRdb used MiXCR to reprocess the PCR reads, holding one entry per CDR3 protein. The table has 70,000 to 95,000 distinct CDR3 sequences, 10% to 15% seen once.

The specimen comprised PBMCs from the stem cell graft donor, sampled from the stem cell graft. The chain uses TRBV20-1 and TRBJ1-1; D remains ambiguous. This clonotype was sampled from a human donor who donated a stem cell graft to a child with inherited bone marrow failure. CDR3 in amino acids: CSAKRLNTEAFF. In nucleotides, the CDR3 is TGCAGTGCTAAAAGGCTGAACACTGAAGCTTTCTTT.